This TCR beta chain was captured in a study of OX40 agonist ivuxolimab in advanced cancers. If patients had autoimmune disease history or systemic immunosuppression, they were excluded. Data came from immunoSEQ multiplex PCR; TCRdb stores just in-frame clones and leaves some out. Of 100,000 or so clones listed, roughly 90% are singletons. Per germline, CDR1 SGHAT and CDR2 FQNNGV. The CDR3 spans 14 residues. Trimming stripped 4 bases from V and 6 bases from J, with 14 bases between. The rearrangement joins TRBV11-2 to TRBJ2-3; D unclear. The TCR originated in an adult with an advanced solid tumor such as melanoma, head and neck, liver or kidney cancer. Here the sequenced sample was CD4+ or CD8+ T cells sorted from blood, taken in a trial of the OX40 agonist ivuxolimab. The CDR3 DNA is TGTGCCAGCAGCTCCGGATCTAACCTCGATACGCAGTATTTT. Protein sequence: CASSSGSNLDTQYF.